These T cell receptor beta chains were read from a single sample in a study of T-cell memory formation after mild COVID-19. One entry per CDR3 protein results from TCRdb running MiXCR on the 5' RACE reads. The repertoire consists of 550,000 to 700,000 distinct CDR3 sequences, with about 20% occurring once and the leading ten covering 12%. Sequencing input: PBMCs or a T cell subset sorted from them (not recorded which). All receptors come from an adult woman who had mild COVID-19 (a few samples of this study predate the infection). Cell type and time point are not known. Each CDR3 is given without its conserved first and last residue.

j_call v_call cdr3_aa
TRBJ2-1 TRBV6-6 ASRRQGAVNEQF
TRBJ1-2 TRBV30 AWSLGTGAGYGYT
TRBJ2-1 TRBV19 ASSIEGESYNEQF
TRBJ2-2 TRBV6-2/TRBV6-3 ASSFGLDFTGELF
TRBJ1-1 TRBV15 ASRAGTGAMKAF
TRBJ2-1 TRBV6-6 ASSYLGQGASEQF
TRBJ2-5 TRBV20-1 SARTAQQETQY
TRBJ1-6 TRBV4-3 ASSQDLEDSPLH
TRBJ2-7 TRBV5-1 ASSLSGVNEQY
TRBJ1-2 TRBV4-3 ASSQGQGGYGYT
TRBJ1-4 TRBV7-8 ASSLREGDEKLF
TRBJ1-2 TRBV4-1 ASSQAGQLYYGYT
TRBJ2-5 TRBV29-1 SVDREGTLLGETQY
TRBJ2-4 TRBV6-5 ASSPETPALKNIQY
TRBJ2-1 TRBV24-1 ATSDPTTGLREQF
TRBJ2-5 TRBV15 ATRSGGYQETQY
TRBJ1-1 TRBV3-1 ASSQRPAGMNTEAF
TRBJ2-3 TRBV6-5 ASRTSGGDTQY
TRBJ1-2 TRBV20-1 SASHPGAGYT
TRBJ2-3 TRBV7-8 ASSLTDRGPSDTQY
TRBJ2-2 TRBV15 ATLRRGLAGYTNTGELF
TRBJ1-5 TRBV19 ATTTTGGQPQH
TRBJ1-1 TRBV7-6 ASSLAQPSGEAF
TRBJ2-3 TRBV5-1 ASSLGLDTDTQY
TRBJ2-3 TRBV5-1 ASSPHRTGVTDTQY
TRBJ2-3 TRBV24-1 ATSRTGMTDTQY
TRBJ2-5 TRBV12-3/TRBV12-4 ASSPRQGGKETQY
TRBJ1-2 TRBV7-6 ASSPGLGRTHT
TRBJ1-1 TRBV15 ATSPVGGGDTEAF
TRBJ1-1 TRBV10-3 AIGTGGMNTEAF
TRBJ1-1 TRBV30 AWMSYRAGARNTEAF
TRBJ2-1 TRBV11-2 ASSLGQINEQF
TRBJ2-1 TRBV4-2 ASSQALLGGRFSKQF
TRBJ1-2 TRBV12-3/TRBV12-4 ASSSGTLGYT
TRBJ2-4 TRBV12-3/TRBV12-4 ASSLVSAAKNIQY
TRBJ2-3 TRBV30 AWGPGGFTDTQY